The next 10 T cell receptor beta chains were all read from a single sample in a study of blood T cells in healthy people across ages. With a J-beta primer mix and a sample-barcoded 5' primer, a second PCR ran about 6 to 11 cycles. MiXCR was run by TCRdb on the 5' RACE reads, yielding one entry per CDR3 protein. Of about 1.5 million distinct CDR3 sequences listed, under 55% are singletons. Sequenced input: blood. The receptor set was obtained from a young woman in good health.

The chain has TRBV12-3 or TRBV12-4 and TRBJ2-1, with 10 bases that match TRBD2. The V gene end was trimmed by 0 bases and the J gene end by 12 bases; junction bases not matched to a gene: 5. The CDR3 is 14 residues long. Here the CDR3 DNA reads TGTGCCAGCAGTTTAGCATCGGGACTAGCGTTGCAGTTCTTC. Translated: CASSLASGLALQFF.

The chain recombines TRBV5-1 with TRBJ2-3; TRBD2 might be the D (6 bases). Germline V gives CDR1 SGHRS, CDR2 YFSETQ. V was clipped by 4 bases and J by 2 bases, with 14 bases between them. CDR3 size: 15 residues. The CDR3 DNA reads as TGCGCCAGCAGCCCGGGACTCCTCGACACAGATACGCAGTATTTT. Protein sequence: CASSPGLLDTDTQYF.

This clonotype has a handful of counts. The rearrangement links TRBV20-1 to TRBJ1-2; the D gene is possibly TRBD1 (5 bases). The germline V gene has CDR1 DFQATT and CDR2 SNEGSKA (reference sequence). Trimming took off 6 bases at V and 4 bases at J, with 18 bases between the two ends. The CDR3 is 14 residues long. CDR3 bases: TGCAGTGCCCGCGGGACCCCCTCCACCTATGGCTACACCTTC. It encodes CSARGTPSTYGYTF.

The V gene is TRBV4-3, the J gene TRBJ2-5; D remains unclear. The end of the DNA is better explained by TRBJ2-7, so the J call may be wrong. The germline V gene encodes CDR1 LGHNA and CDR2 YSLEER. The CDR3 is 14 amino acids. CDR3 coding DNA: TGCGCCAGCAGCTCGAGGACCCACGGCTACGAGCAGTACTTC. Protein: CASSSRTHGYEQYF.

V usage is TRBV28 and J usage is TRBJ2-1, with 7 positions matching TRBD1. Germline CDR1 MDHEN, CDR2 SYDVKM. Trimming cost V 5 bases and J 3 bases; bases outside gene matches: 16. This CDR3 contains 18 residues. This chain's CDR3 is CASSPPGTEDLFYNEQFF. CDR3 in DNA: TGTGCCAGCAGTCCCCCCGGGACAGAGGACCTCTTCTACAATGAGCAGTTCTTC.

Comments on this clonotype: A read error may produce the germline difference seen at one junction end. CDR3 loop: CASSSEAAQLLYGYAF. DNA for the CDR3: TGTGCCAGCAGTTCCGAGGCAGCCCAACTCCTCTATGGCTACGCCTTC. V is TRBV28 and J is TRBJ1-2; D unresolved. The CDR3 has 16 residues. Germline-derived CDR1 and CDR2 are MDHEN and SYDVKM.

This clonotype appeared many times. This rearrangement joins TRBV29-1 to TRBJ2-1, with D perhaps TRBD1 (6 bases). V was pared by 4 bases and J by 6 bases, with 10 bases between. The CDR3 is 12 residues long. CDR1 and CDR2 (germline): SQVTM, ANQGSEA. Written as DNA, the CDR3 is TGCAGCGTTGTCGGGGACACCAATGAGCAGTTCTTC. Protein product: CSVVGDTNEQFF.

The J gene is TRBJ1-4, the V gene TRBV7-2; the match to TRBD1 covers 8 bases. CDR3 size: 15 residues. Germline V gives CDR1 SGHTA, CDR2 FQGNSA. The trim removed 5 bases at V and 8 bases at J, leaving 10 bases unmatched. As DNA, the CDR3 is TGTGCCAGCAGCACCGCGGACAGGGTTGGGGAAAAACTGTTTTTT. Protein product: CASSTADRVGEKLFF.

J is TRBJ2-7 and V is TRBV28; D unclear. V lost 5 bases, J lost 6 bases, and 14 bases lay in between. Looked up from germline, CDR1 is MDHEN and CDR2 is SYDVKM. The length of the CDR3 is 13 residues. This CDR3 reads CASSPSPRVEQYF. Written as DNA, the CDR3 is TGTGCCAGCAGTCCATCCCCAAGGGTCGAGCAGTACTTC.

This clonotype was picked up a small number of times. V and J are TRBV6-1 and TRBJ1-2; D perhaps matches TRBD1 (5 bases). The CDR3 consists of 12 residues. The germline V gene encodes CDR1 MNHNS and CDR2 SASEGT. The V and J ends lost 6 bases and 3 bases respectively, with 8 bases between them. The chain's CDR3 is CASRTVYYGYTF. CDR3 sequence (DNA): TGTGCCAGCAGGACAGTTTACTATGGCTACACCTTC.